The 24 T cell receptor beta chains listed next were all sequenced from one sample in a study of T-cell reconstitution after alpha-beta-depleted transplantation in children. Preparing the TCRbeta library involved the use of unique molecular identifiers. TCRdb re-analysed the PCR reads in MiXCR, keeping a single row per CDR3 protein. The sample lists around 960,000 distinct CDR3 sequences; around 30% were seen once. Sequences were derived from PBMCs, mostly from graft donor cells, sampled 360 days after TCRalphabeta/CD19-depleted stem cell transplant. The receptors originated from a boy in the first two years of life who had a stem cell transplant for SCID, so the T cells may come from the graft donor.

The CDR3 loop reads CSMPFSGTGVYGYTF. CDR3 sequence (DNA): TGCAGCATGCCGTTCTCCGGGACAGGGGTTTATGGCTACACCTTC. The V and J genes are TRBV20-1 and TRBJ1-2; TRBD1 agrees at 10 bases. The germline CDR1 and CDR2 sequences are DFQATT and SNEGSKA (reference sequence). The CDR3 has 15 residues.

The chain joins TRBV20-1 to TRBJ2-2; 9 nucleotides agree with TRBD2. The V gene end was trimmed by 3 bases and the J gene end by 4 bases; junction bases not matched to a gene: 3. The CDR3 contains 14 residues. CDR1 and CDR2 (germline): DFQATT, SNEGSKA (reference sequence). CDR3 coding DNA: TGCAGTGCTAGGCGGGGGGGGAGCACCGGGGAGCTGTTTTTT. Translated: CSARRGGSTGELFF.

This clonotype showed up just a few times. The rearrangement joins TRBV5-1 to TRBJ1-4, with TRBD1 as a possible D gene (5 bases). The CDR3 is 17 amino acids. Trimming took 2 bases from V and 0 from J, leaving 14 bases between them. Germline-derived CDR1 and CDR2 are SGHRS and YFSETQ. CDR3 region: CASSFGTASATNEKLFF. The CDR3 DNA follows: TGCGCCAGCAGCTTTGGGACGGCTTCTGCAACTAATGAAAAACTGTTTTTT.

This clonotype was detected a few times. The chain is built from TRBV12-3 or TRBV12-4 and TRBJ1-1; TRBD1 is a possible D gene (5 bases). The CDR3 extends over 14 amino acids. With 5 bases removed from V and 4 bases from J, the gap between germline ends came to 14 bases. The CDR3 here is CASSLLRGGTEAFF. The CDR3 DNA sequence: TGTGCCAGCAGTCTCCTGAGGGGCGGCACTGAAGCTTTCTTT.

This clonotype was counted only a few times. The chain employs TRBV19 and TRBJ2-1; 7 bases fit TRBD1. This CDR3 region has 14 residues. V lost 5 bases, J lost 2 bases, and 3 bases stayed unmatched. CDR1 is LNHDA and CDR2 is SQIVND in the germline V gene (reference sequence). The DNA for the CDR3 is TGTGCCAGTAGTCGGGACAGTACCTACAATGAGCAGTTCTTC. Its protein is CASSRDSTYNEQFF.

The chain recombines TRBV27 with TRBJ2-7; D might be TRBD1 or TRBD2, each matching 5 bases. The germline V gene has CDR1 MNHEY and CDR2 SMNVEV (reference sequence). Trimming cost V 3 bases and J 2 bases, with 8 bases left between them. The CDR3 is made up of 13 amino acids. The CDR3, as DNA: TGTGCCAGCAGTTTTAAGGGACCCTACGAGCAGTACTTC. Translated, it gives CASSFKGPYEQYF.

This chain connects TRBV10-3 to TRBJ2-5; D gene unclear. CDR3 length: 14 residues. Trimming shortened V by 7 bases and J by 1 base, and 13 bases separated the two germline ends. Germline CDR1 is ENHRY and CDR2 is SYGVKD. CDR3 protein: CAITNRHLQETQYF. The DNA for the CDR3 is TGTGCCATCACTAACCGACACCTCCAAGAGACCCAGTACTTC.

This chain links TRBV7-6 with TRBJ2-3, with a possible D match to TRBD2 (7 bases). V lost 0 bases and J lost 4, with 20 bases in between. CDR3 length: 18 amino acids. CDR1 is SGHVS, CDR2 FNYEAQ, per germline. The CDR3 coding sequence is TGTGCCAGCAGCTTAGCACGTGTCAGCGGGGACAAGGCAGATACGCAGTATTTT. Protein: CASSLARVSGDKADTQYF. The full variable domain, with the rest looked up from reference TRBV7-6 and TRBJ2-3, is GAGVSQSPRYKVTKRGQDVALRCDPISGHVSLYWYRQALGQGPEFLTYFNYEAQQDKSGLPNDRFSAERPEGSISTLTIQRTEQRDSAMYRCASSLARVSGDKADTQYFGPGTRLTVL.

The V gene is TRBV28, the J gene TRBJ2-5; the D is unclear. The CDR3 contains 13 residues. Per the germline V gene, CDR1 is MDHEN and CDR2 is SYDVKM. V lost 3 bases and J lost 1, with 6 bases in between. The CDR3 loop reads CASSFAPQETQYF. CDR3 sequence (DNA): TGTGCCAGCAGTTTTGCCCCCCAAGAGACCCAGTACTTC. Full variable domain (outside the CDR3, taken from reference TRBV28 and TRBJ2-5): DVKVTQSSRYLVKRTGEKVFLECVQDMDHENMFWYRQDPGLGLRLIYFSYDVKMKEKGDIPEGYSVSREKKERFSLILESASTNQTSMYLCASSFAPQETQYFGPGTRLLVL.

The chain joins TRBV20-1 to TRBJ2-5; D is possibly TRBD2 (5 bases). Trimming stripped 0 bases from V and 0 bases from J, with 11 bases between. There are 15 residues in the CDR3. Germline CDR1 reads DFQATT; CDR2 reads SNEGSKA (reference sequence). Here the CDR3 DNA reads TGCAGTGCTAGAGATTATGGCGGGTACCAAGAGACCCAGTACTTC. Its translation: CSARDYGGYQETQYF.

This chain connects TRBV28 to TRBJ1-4; 7 bases map to TRBD1. The CDR3 loop spans 14 amino acids. The V gene end was trimmed by 1 base and the J gene end by 8 bases; junction bases not matched to a gene: 4. Germline CDR1 is MDHEN and CDR2 is SYDVKM. The CDR3 bases are TGTGCCAGCAGTTTATACAGGGGAAAGGAAAAACTGTTTTTT. Residues: CASSLYRGKEKLFF.

This clonotype turned up a few times. J is TRBJ2-7 and V is TRBV18; no firm D call. Germline CDR1 KGHSH, CDR2 LQKENI. V was clipped by 4 bases and J by 7 bases, with 11 bases between them. CDR3 length: 12 residues. In nucleotides, the CDR3 is TGTGCCAGCTCACACCCCCCCCGGGAGCAGTACTTC. Its translation: CASSHPPREQYF.

The chain combines TRBV10-3 with TRBJ1-1; 10 bases align to TRBD1. The CDR3 consists of 15 residues. Germline assignment: CDR1 ENHRY and CDR2 SYGVKD. Trimming took 7 bases from V and 4 from J; bases not matched to a gene: 9. The CDR3 reads CAINNHRDRGTEAFF. The CDR3 nucleotides read TGTGCCATCAACAACCACCGGGACAGGGGCACTGAAGCTTTCTTT.

This clonotype was detected many times. The chain's CDR3 is CASSGDRGTEAFF. The CDR3 bases are TGTGCCAGCAGTGGGGATAGGGGCACTGAAGCTTTCTTT. V usage is TRBV6-4 and J usage is TRBJ1-1; weak D call: TRBD1 (5 bases). Trimming took 4 bases from V and 4 from J, leaving 10 bases between them. The CDR3 has 13 amino acids. Germline V lookup: CDR1 MRHNA, CDR2 SNTAGT.

The CDR3 DNA is TGCAGTGCTAGCACGGGGGGGGTCCAAGAGACCCAGTACTTC. Protein product: CSASTGGVQETQYF. The genes are TRBV20-1 and TRBJ2-5; 8 bases line up with TRBD2. CDR1 is DFQATT and CDR2 is SNEGSKA in the germline V gene (reference sequence). Trimming cost V 3 bases and J 1 base; bases outside gene matches: 4. The CDR3 is made up of 14 amino acids.

The chain uses TRBV5-6 and TRBJ2-7; D tentatively fits TRBD1 or TRBD2 (6 bases each). This CDR3 contains 15 residues. V was pared by 3 bases and J by 5 bases, with 18 bases between. CDR1 is SGHDT, CDR2 YYEEEE, per germline. CDR3 coding DNA: TGTGCCAGCAGCTCGCTTTTGGGGGGCAGGGACGAGCAGTACTTC. This translates into CASSSLLGGRDEQYF.

This clonotype came up a few times. The rearrangement uses TRBV20-1 and TRBJ2-3; the D gene is possibly TRBD2 (6 bases). This CDR3 has 15 residues. Trimming pared 6 bases from V and 1 base from J, leaving 17 bases between. Germline assignment: CDR1 DFQATT and CDR2 SNEGSKA (reference sequence). The CDR3 sequence is CSASTLSGGTDTQYF. The CDR3 DNA is TGCAGTGCATCGACCCTCTCGGGGGGCACAGATACGCAGTATTTT.

As DNA, the CDR3 is TGTGCCTGGACAGGTAAACAGGCGTGGACCGATCAGCCCCAGCATTTT. Translation: CAWTGKQAWTDQPQHF. The V and J genes are TRBV30 and TRBJ1-5, with D perhaps TRBD1 (5 bases). The CDR3 loop spans 16 amino acids. The germline gives CDR1 GTSNPN, CDR2 SVGIG (reference sequence). Trimming pared 4 bases from V and 5 bases from J, leaving 21 bases between.

The chain links TRBV2 to TRBJ2-2; TRBD2 aligns across 8 bases. CDR1 and CDR2 (germline): SNHLY, FYNNEI. Germline trimming cut 3 bases from V and 4 bases from J; bases unmatched to any gene: 7. The CDR3 runs 16 residues. CDR3 loop: CASSEGGLVSTGELFF. The DNA of the CDR3 is TGTGCCAGCAGTGAGGGGGGACTAGTCAGCACCGGGGAGCTGTTTTTT.

The rearrangement links TRBV11-2 to TRBJ2-7, with D possibly TRBD2 on 6 matching bases. V was pared by 3 bases and J by 7 bases, with 13 bases between. The CDR3 runs 13 residues. The germline CDR1 and CDR2 sequences are SGHAT and FQNNGV. CDR3 bases: TGTGCCAGCAGCTTCTTAGCGGAGGGGGAGCAGTACTTC. As protein: CASSFLAEGEQYF.

J is TRBJ1-5 and V is TRBV10-3; D gene unclear. CDR1 is ENHRY, CDR2 SYGVKD, per germline. CDR3 length equals 14 residues. V lost 1 base, J lost 5 bases, and 9 bases lay in between. The CDR3 DNA reads as TGTGCCATCAGTGAGTATAAGGAATATCAGCCCCAGCATTTT. Translated: CAISEYKEYQPQHF.

The chain uses TRBV5-1 and TRBJ2-1, with a tentative D call TRBD2 (7 bases). Trimming took off 4 bases at V and 8 bases at J, with 19 bases between the two ends. The CDR3 extends over 15 amino acids. CDR1 is SGHRS and CDR2 is YFSETQ in the germline V gene. The CDR3 region is CASSPFVGGADEQFF. In DNA form, the CDR3 reads TGCGCCAGCAGCCCCTTCGTGGGGGGGGCGGATGAGCAGTTCTTC.

This chain connects TRBV6-2 or TRBV6-3 to TRBJ2-3; D is possibly TRBD1 (6 bases). V was trimmed by 5 bases and J by 1 base, leaving 16 bases between them. This CDR3 comprises 16 residues. CDR1 and CDR2 (germline): MNHEY, SVGEGT. The CDR3 nucleotides are TGTGCCAGCAGTCCCCATAGGGGGAGAGGCACAGATACGCAGTATTTT. It is translated as CASSPHRGRGTDTQYF.

This clonotype came up a few times. The chain employs TRBV29-1 and TRBJ2-1; 9 positions match TRBD1. The CDR3 sequence is 15 residues long. V trimming: 7 bases; J trimming: 7 bases; junction bases outside the gene matches: 14. Germline V gives CDR1 SQVTM, CDR2 ANQGSEA. The CDR3 sequence is CSGGGRTGVLNEQFF. The CDR3 coding sequence is TGCAGCGGGGGGGGGAGGACAGGGGTGCTTAATGAGCAGTTCTTC.